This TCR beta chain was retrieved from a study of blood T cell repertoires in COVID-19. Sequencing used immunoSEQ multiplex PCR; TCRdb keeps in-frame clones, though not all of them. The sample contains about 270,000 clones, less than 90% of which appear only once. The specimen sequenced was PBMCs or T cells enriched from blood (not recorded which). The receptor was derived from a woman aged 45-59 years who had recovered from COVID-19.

CDR3 region: CASSQVFPRDIVYEQYF. The CDR3, as DNA: TGTGCCAGCAGCCAAGTATTTCCCCGGGACATAGTGTACGAGCAGTACTTC. This chain joins TRBV3-1 (or the pseudogene TRBV3-2) and TRBJ2-7; D is possibly TRBD1 (6 bases). V was shortened by 1 base and J by 4 bases, with 20 bases between the two germline ends. This CDR3 is built from 17 residues. Germline CDR1 is LGHDT and CDR2 is YNNKEL (reference sequence).